What follows is one T cell receptor (beta chain) and its context. Its antigen remains unidentified. There are 13 residues in the CDR3. Germline V lookup: CDR1 MNHEY, CDR2 SMNVEV (reference sequence). The V and J ends lost 5 bases and 0 bases respectively, with 8 bases between them. This sample stems from a study of T cells in Graves' hyperthyroidism and ophthalmopathy. Overall study results and limits: Ophthalmopathy, as predicted by the model, came a median approximately 6.5 months after the prediction.

Researchers took RNA transcripts and amplified the TCR beta CDR3 regions from them. The HTBI primer set drove a first-round RT-PCR of the TCR CDR3. Via MiXCR, TCRdb re-called the multiplex PCR reads, giving one row per CDR3 protein. In the table there are hundreds of thousands of distinct CDR3 sequences, roughly 15% of which are singletons. In the ophthalmopathy cohort, Clinical Activity Score was at least 3, NOSPECS grade at least 4, and duration under 3 months. The PBMCs had their origin in roughly 9.4 ml of fresh peripheral blood. The chain couples TRBV27 to TRBJ2-7; D is unclear. This sequence originates from a woman aged 60-70 years with Graves' ophthalmopathy. Sequenced material: blood. The CDR3 sequence: CASSPSASYEQYF. CDR3 nucleotide sequence: TGTGCCAGCAGTCCATCTGCCTCCTACGAGCAGTACTTC.